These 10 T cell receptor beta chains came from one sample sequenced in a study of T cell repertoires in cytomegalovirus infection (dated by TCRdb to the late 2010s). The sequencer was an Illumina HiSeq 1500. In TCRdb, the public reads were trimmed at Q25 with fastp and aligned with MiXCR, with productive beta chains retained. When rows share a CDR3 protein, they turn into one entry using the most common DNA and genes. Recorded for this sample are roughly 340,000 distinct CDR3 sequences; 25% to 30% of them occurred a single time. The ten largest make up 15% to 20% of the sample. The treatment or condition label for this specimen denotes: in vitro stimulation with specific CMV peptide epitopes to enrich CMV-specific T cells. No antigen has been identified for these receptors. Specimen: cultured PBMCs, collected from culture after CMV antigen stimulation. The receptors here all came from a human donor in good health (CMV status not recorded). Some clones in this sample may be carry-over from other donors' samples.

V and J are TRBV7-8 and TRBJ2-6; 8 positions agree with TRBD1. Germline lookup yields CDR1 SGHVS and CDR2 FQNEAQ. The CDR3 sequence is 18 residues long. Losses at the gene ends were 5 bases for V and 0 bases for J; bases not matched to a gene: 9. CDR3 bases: TGTGCCAGCAGCCTCCGAGGACAGGGATACTCTGGGGCCAACGTCCTGACTTTC. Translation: CASSLRGQGYSGANVLTF.

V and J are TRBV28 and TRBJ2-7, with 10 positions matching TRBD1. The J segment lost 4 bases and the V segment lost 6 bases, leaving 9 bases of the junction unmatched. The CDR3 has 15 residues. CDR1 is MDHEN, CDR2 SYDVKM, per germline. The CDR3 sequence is CASSYSMGQGYEQYF. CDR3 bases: TGTGCCAGCAGCTACTCCATGGGACAGGGGTACGAGCAGTACTTC.

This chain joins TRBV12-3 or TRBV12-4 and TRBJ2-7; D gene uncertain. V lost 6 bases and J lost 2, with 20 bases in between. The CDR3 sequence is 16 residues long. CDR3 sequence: CASSTPVDGDPYEQYF. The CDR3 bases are TGTGCCAGCAGCACCCCGGTGGATGGTGATCCCTACGAGCAGTACTTC.

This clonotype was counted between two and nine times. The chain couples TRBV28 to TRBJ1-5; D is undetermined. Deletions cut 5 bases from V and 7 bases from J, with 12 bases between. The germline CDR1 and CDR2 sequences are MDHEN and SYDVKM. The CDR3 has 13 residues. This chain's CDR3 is CASSQEPFQPQHF. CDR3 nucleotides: TGTGCCAGCAGTCAGGAGCCCTTCCAGCCCCAGCATTTT.

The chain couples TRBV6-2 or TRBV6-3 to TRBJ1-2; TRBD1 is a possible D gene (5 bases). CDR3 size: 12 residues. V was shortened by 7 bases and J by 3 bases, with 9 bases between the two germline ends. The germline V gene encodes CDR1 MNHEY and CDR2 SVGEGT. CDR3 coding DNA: TGTGCCAGCACCCAGGGAGACTATGGCTACACCTTC. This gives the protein CASTQGDYGYTF.

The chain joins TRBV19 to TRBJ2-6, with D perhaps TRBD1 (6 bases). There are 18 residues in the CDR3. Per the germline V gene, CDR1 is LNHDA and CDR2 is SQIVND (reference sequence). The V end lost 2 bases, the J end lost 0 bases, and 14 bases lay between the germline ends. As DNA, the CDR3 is TGTGCCAGTAGTATACCGTACAGGGCCATCTCTGGGGCCAACGTCCTGACTTTC. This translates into CASSIPYRAISGANVLTF. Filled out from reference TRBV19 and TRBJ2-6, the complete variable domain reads DGGITQSPKYLFRKEGQNVTLSCEQNLNHDAMYWYRQDPGQGLRLIYYSQIVNDFQKGDIAEGYSVSREKKESFPLTVTSAQKNPTAFYLCASSIPYRAISGANVLTFGAGSRLTVL.

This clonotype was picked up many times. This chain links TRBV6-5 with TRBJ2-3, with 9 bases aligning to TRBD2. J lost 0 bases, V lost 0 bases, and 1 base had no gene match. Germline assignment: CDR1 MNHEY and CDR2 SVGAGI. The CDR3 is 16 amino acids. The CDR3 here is CASSYSTSGSTDTQYF. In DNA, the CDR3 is TGTGCCAGCAGTTACTCAACTAGCGGGAGCACAGATACGCAGTATTTT.

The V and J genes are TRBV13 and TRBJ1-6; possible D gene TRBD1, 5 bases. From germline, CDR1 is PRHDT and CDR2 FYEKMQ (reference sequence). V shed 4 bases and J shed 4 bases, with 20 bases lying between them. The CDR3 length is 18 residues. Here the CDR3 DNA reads TGTGCCAGCAGCTACACGATGGGGGGTGAATTGTATAATTCACCCCTCCACTTT. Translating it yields CASSYTMGGELYNSPLHF.

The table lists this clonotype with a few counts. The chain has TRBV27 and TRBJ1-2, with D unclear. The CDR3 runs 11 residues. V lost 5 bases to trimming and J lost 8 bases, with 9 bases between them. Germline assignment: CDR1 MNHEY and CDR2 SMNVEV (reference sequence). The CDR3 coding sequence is TGTGCCAGCAGTCCTTCGGACGGCTACACCTTC. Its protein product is CASSPSDGYTF.

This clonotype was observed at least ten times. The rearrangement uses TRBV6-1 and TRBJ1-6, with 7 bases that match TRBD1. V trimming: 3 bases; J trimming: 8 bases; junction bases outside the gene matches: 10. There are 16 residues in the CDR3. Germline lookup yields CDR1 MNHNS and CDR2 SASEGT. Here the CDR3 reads CASSETGRALYSPLHF. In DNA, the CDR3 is TGTGCCAGCAGTGAGACAGGGCGCGCGTTGTATTCACCCCTCCACTTT.